Listed here is a single TCR beta chain. Its antigen is not known. Trimming removed 0 bases at V and 10 bases at J, with 15 bases between. This CDR3 region has 14 residues. Germline CDR1 and CDR2: LGHNA and YSLEER. All the people who gave samples were healthy bone marrow donors. Amplification used 60 Vbeta primers and 13 Jbeta primers. Data came from immunoSEQ multiplex PCR; TCRdb stores just in-frame clones and leaves some out. The table shows about 170,000 clones, with over 80% occurring only once. The data are from a study of cytomegalovirus exposure and HLA in healthy donors. Study observations and caveats: The later analysis indicated that the majority of CMV-associated TCR beta chains appeared HLA-restricted. It was likely that a cluster of highly shared sequence variants was a sequencing artifact. In an earlier analysis, productive rearrangement rates for most beta V segments clustered near 87% or 30%.

Material for sequencing was PBMCs. This receptor was obtained from a male donor in good health and CMV-seronegative. The rearrangement joins TRBV4-3 to TRBJ1-1, with D perhaps matching TRBD1 (6 bases). The CDR3, as DNA: TGCGCCAGCAGCCAAGACAGGGGCCGGCCCTTAGCTTTCTTT. Translated, it gives CASSQDRGRPLAFF.